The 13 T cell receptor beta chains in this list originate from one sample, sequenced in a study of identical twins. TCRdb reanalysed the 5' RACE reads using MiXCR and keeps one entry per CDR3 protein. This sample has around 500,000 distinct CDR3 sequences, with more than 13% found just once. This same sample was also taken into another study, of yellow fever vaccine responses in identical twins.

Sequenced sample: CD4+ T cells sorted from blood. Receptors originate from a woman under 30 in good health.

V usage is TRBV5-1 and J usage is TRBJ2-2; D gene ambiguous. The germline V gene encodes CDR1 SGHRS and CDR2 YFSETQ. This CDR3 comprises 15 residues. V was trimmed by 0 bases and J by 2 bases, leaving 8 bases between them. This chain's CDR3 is CASSLEWGNTGELFF. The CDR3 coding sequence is TGCGCCAGCAGCTTGGAATGGGGTAACACCGGGGAGCTGTTTTTT.

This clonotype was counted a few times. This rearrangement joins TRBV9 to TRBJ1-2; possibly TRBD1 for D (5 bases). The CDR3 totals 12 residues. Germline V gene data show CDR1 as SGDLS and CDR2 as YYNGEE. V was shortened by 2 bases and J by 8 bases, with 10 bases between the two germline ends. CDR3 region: CASSVGVGGYTF. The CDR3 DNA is TGTGCCAGCAGCGTGGGGGTTGGAGGCTACACCTTC.

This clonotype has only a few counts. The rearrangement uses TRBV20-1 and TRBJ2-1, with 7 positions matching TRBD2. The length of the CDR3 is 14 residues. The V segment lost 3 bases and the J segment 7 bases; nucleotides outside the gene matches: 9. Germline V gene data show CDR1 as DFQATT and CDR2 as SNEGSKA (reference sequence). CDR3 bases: TGCAGTGCTAGCTACGCGGGGGAGACAAATGAGCAGTTCTTC. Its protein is CSASYAGETNEQFF.

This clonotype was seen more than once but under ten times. The CDR3: CSASDANYGYTF. DNA of the CDR3: TGCAGTGCTAGCGACGCTAACTATGGCTACACCTTC. The chain recombines TRBV20-1 with TRBJ1-2, with D unresolved. The CDR3 is 12 amino acids. Deletions cut 3 bases from V and 0 bases from J, with 5 bases between. Per germline, CDR1 DFQATT and CDR2 SNEGSKA (reference sequence).

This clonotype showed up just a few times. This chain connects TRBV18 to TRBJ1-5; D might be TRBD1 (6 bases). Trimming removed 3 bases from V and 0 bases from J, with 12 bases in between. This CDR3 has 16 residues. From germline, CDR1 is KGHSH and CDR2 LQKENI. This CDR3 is CASSPTPDSSNQPQHF. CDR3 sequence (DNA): TGTGCCAGCTCACCTACCCCGGACAGTAGCAATCAGCCCCAGCATTTT.

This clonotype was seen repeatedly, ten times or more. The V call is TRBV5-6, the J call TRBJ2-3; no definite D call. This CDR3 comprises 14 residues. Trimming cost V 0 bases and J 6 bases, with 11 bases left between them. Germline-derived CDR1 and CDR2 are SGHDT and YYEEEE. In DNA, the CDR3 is TGTGCCAGCAGCTTGGAAGAAATAAGTGATACGCAGTATTTT. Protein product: CASSLEEISDTQYF. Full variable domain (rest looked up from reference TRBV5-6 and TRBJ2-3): DAGVTQSPTHLIKTRGQQVTLRCSPKSGHDTVSWYQQALGQGPQFIFQYYEEEERQRGNFPDRFSGHQFPNYSSELNVNALLLGDSALYLCASSLEEISDTQYFGPGTRLTVL.

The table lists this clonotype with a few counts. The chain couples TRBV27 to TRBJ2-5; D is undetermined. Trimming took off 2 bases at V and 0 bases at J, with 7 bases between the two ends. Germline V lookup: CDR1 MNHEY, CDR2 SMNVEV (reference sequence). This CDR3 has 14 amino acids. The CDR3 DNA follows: TGTGCCAGCAGTTTAGGTCCGTACCAAGAGACCCAGTACTTC. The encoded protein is CASSLGPYQETQYF.

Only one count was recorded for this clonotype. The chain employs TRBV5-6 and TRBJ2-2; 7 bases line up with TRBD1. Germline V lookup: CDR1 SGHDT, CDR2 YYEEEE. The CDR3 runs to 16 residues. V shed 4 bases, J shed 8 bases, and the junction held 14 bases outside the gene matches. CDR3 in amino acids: CASSRGPGGSLGELFF. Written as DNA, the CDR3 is TGTGCCAGCAGCCGCGGGCCAGGGGGATCATTAGGGGAGCTGTTTTTT.

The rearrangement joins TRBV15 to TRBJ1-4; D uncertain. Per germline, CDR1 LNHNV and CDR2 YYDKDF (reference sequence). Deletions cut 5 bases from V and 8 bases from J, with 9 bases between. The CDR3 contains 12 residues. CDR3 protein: CATSLWGEKLFF. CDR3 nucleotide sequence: TGTGCCACCAGCTTGTGGGGAGAAAAACTGTTTTTT.

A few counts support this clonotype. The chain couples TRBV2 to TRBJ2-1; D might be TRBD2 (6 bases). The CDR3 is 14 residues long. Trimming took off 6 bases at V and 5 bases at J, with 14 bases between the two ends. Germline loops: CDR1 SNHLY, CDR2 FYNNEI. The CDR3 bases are TGTGCCAGCAGGCACCGGGACTTGAACAATGAGCAGTTCTTC. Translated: CASRHRDLNNEQFF.

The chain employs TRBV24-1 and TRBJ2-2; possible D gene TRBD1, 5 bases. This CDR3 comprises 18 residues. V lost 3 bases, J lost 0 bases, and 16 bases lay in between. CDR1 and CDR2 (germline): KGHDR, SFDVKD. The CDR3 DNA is TGTGCCACCAGTGATGAAACTTCAGGGTACGCGAACACCGGGGAGCTGTTTTTT. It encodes CATSDETSGYANTGELFF.

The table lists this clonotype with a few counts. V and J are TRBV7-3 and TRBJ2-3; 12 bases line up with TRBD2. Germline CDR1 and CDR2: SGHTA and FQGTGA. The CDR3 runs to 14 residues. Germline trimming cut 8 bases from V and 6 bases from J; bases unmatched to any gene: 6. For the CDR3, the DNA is TGTGCCAGCGCTAGCGGGGGGGCGAGGGATACGCAGTATTTT. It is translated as CASASGGARDTQYF. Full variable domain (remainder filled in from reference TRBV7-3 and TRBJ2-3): GAGVSQTPSNKVTEKGKYVELRCDPISGHTALYWYRQSLGQGPEFLIYFQGTGAADDSGLPNDRFFAVRPEGSVSTLKIQRTERGDSAVYLCASASGGARDTQYFGPGTRLTVL.

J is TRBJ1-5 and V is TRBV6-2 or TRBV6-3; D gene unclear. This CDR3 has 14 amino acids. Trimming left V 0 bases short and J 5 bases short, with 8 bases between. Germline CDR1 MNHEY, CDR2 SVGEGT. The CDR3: CASSYSSGDQPQHF. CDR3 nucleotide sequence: TGTGCCAGCAGTTACTCATCTGGGGATCAGCCCCAGCATTTT.